A selection of T cell receptor beta chains follows, all from one sample in a study of T-cell reconstitution after alpha-beta-depleted transplantation in children. TCRdb called the PCR reads again in MiXCR, with one record for every CDR3 protein. The sample lists roughly 400,000 distinct CDR3 sequences; roughly 22% were seen once. Sequenced material: PBMCs from the stem cell graft donor, taken from the stem cell graft. These receptors were taken from a human donor who donated a stem cell graft to a child with acute myeloid leukemia. Both conserved end residues are part of each CDR3. The order of the fields is J gene, V gene, clone size, D gene, CDR3 protein, CDR3 DNA. A D gene is named only where the DNA matches it firmly. Rows may omit the clone size; those that give it use once, few, many or a size class.

j_call: TRBJ2-7
v_call: TRBV6-1
clone_size: many
d_call: TRBD2
cdr3_aa: CASSLAGEYEQYF
cdr3_nt: TGTGCCAGCAGTCTAGCGGGGGAATACGAGCAGTACTTC

j_call: TRBJ2-2
v_call: TRBV25-1
clone_size: many
d_call: .
cdr3_aa: CASSESPGTLNTGELFF
cdr3_nt: TGTGCCAGCAGTGAATCTCCTGGGACACTGAACACCGGGGAGCTGTTTTTT

j_call: TRBJ2-1
v_call: TRBV4-3
clone_size: .
d_call: .
cdr3_aa: CASSLNPPGSSYNEQFF
cdr3_nt: TGCGCCAGCAGCCTGAACCCACCGGGGAGCTCCTACAATGAGCAGTTCTTC

j_call: TRBJ2-2
v_call: TRBV12-3/TRBV12-4
clone_size: few
d_call: TRBD2
cdr3_aa: CASRRLSGTSGGANTGELFF
cdr3_nt: TGTGCCAGCAGACGCCTCAGCGGGACTAGCGGTGGCGCGAACACCGGGGAGCTGTTTTTT

j_call: TRBJ2-6
v_call: TRBV4-3
clone_size: .
d_call: TRBD1
cdr3_aa: CASSPGQDPSGANVLTF
cdr3_nt: TGCGCCAGCAGCCCGGGACAGGACCCCTCTGGGGCCAACGTCCTGACTTTC

j_call: TRBJ2-1
v_call: TRBV9
clone_size: many
d_call: TRBD2
cdr3_aa: CASSADRLAGGPNEQFF
cdr3_nt: TGTGCCAGCAGCGCCGACCGACTAGCGGGAGGGCCAAATGAGCAGTTCTTC

j_call: TRBJ1-2
v_call: TRBV9
clone_size: few
d_call: .
cdr3_aa: CASSAKAEVIANYGYTF
cdr3_nt: TGTGCCAGCAGCGCAAAGGCGGAAGTTATAGCTAACTATGGCTACACCTTC

j_call: TRBJ1-5
v_call: TRBV20-1
clone_size: .
d_call: .
cdr3_aa: CSARDPGDPSNQPQHF
cdr3_nt: TGCAGTGCTAGAGATCCAGGGGACCCTAGCAATCAGCCCCAGCATTTT

j_call: TRBJ2-2
v_call: TRBV24-1
clone_size: .
d_call: .
cdr3_aa: CATSLRGTNTGELFF
cdr3_nt: TGTGCCACCAGTCTCAGGGGCACCAACACCGGGGAGCTGTTTTTT

j_call: TRBJ1-5
v_call: TRBV12-5
clone_size: few
d_call: TRBD1
cdr3_aa: CASGFETGGDGNQPQHF
cdr3_nt: TGTGCTAGTGGTTTCGAGACAGGGGGCGACGGCAATCAGCCCCAGCATTTT